Here is one T cell receptor (beta chain) with its context. TCRdb's table, derived via immunoSEQ multiplex PCR, lists solely in-frame clones and lacks some. The repertoire holds more than 14,000 clones, with approximately 86% as singletons. These data come from a study of blood T cell repertoires in COVID-19. From germline, CDR1 is MNHNY and CDR2 SVGAGI (reference sequence). Trimming removed 1 base from V and 1 base from J; junction bases left unmatched: 4. This CDR3 is 15 amino acids long. The rearrangement links TRBV6-6 to TRBJ2-7; 7 bases line up with TRBD1. The receptor's source is a human donor in a cohort sampled during active COVID-19. The source material was peripheral blood. The CDR3 DNA reads as TGTGCCAGCAGTTACTTGCCAGGGGGATCCTACGAGCAGTACTTC. This sequence encodes CASSYLPGGSYEQYF.